This paragraph covers one TCR beta chain sequence. Its antigen is still unknown. The data derive from a study of shared clonotypes between healthy human individuals. Overall study results and limits: Approximately 5.1% was the fraction of naive CD4 clonotypes found shared across a few donors.

Germline CDR1 and CDR2: MDHEN and SYDVKM. The V segment lost 5 bases and the J segment 5 bases; nucleotides outside the gene matches: 8. This CDR3 comprises 14 residues. Here immunoSEQ multiplex PCR was the method, and the copy in TCRdb shows in-frame clones only, minus some. The data show hundreds of thousands of clones, approximately 90% seen once. Only CD45RO-negative cells positively selected for CCR7 counted as naive CD8 cells, so terminally differentiated effector memory CD45RA+ cells were excluded. This TCR came from a man aged 25 to 45 in good health. Source material: naive CD8+ T cells sorted from blood. The rearrangement joins TRBV28 to TRBJ2-7; 8 nucleotides agree with TRBD1. The CDR3 sequence is CASSPTGGSDEQYF. The CDR3 DNA is TGTGCCAGCAGTCCCACAGGGGGGAGTGACGAGCAGTACTTC.